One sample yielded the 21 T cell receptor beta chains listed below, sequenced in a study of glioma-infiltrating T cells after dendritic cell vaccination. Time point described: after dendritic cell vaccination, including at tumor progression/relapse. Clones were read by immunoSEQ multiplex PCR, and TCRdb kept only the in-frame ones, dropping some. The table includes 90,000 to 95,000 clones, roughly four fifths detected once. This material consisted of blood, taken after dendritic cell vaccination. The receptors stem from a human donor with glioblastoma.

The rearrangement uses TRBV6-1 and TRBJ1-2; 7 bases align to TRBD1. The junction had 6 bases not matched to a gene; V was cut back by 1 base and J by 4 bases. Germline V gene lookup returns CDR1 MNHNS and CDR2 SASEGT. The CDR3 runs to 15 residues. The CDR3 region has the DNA TGTGCCAGCAGTGAAGGACAGGGTCCCGGCTATGGCTACACCTTC. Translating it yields CASSEGQGPGYGYTF.

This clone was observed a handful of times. CDR3 region: CASSLGLAGAYEQYV. In nucleotides, the CDR3 is TGTGCCAGCAGTTTGGGACTAGCGGGAGCTTACGAGCAGTACGTC. This sequence joins TRBV6-1 and TRBJ2-7; 14 bases fit TRBD2. Trimming cost V 5 bases and J 4 bases; bases outside gene matches: 4. Germline V gene sequence: CDR1 MNHNS, CDR2 SASEGT. CDR3 length: 15 amino acids.

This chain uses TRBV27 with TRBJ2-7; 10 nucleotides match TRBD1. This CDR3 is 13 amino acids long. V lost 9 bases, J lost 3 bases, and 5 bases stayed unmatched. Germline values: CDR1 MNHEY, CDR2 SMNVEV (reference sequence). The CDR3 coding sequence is TGTGCCAGTCGGGGACAGGGGTTCTACGAGCAGTACTTC. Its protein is CASRGQGFYEQYF.

The CDR3 loop is CASSWTSGNTGELFF. For the CDR3, the DNA is TGTGCCAGCAGTTGGACTAGCGGGAACACCGGGGAGCTGTTTTTT. The V gene is TRBV2, the J gene TRBJ2-2, with 10 nucleotides matching TRBD2. Germline CDR1 and CDR2: SNHLY and FYNNEI. The CDR3 runs 15 residues. The trim removed 5 bases at V and 1 base at J, leaving 1 base unmatched.

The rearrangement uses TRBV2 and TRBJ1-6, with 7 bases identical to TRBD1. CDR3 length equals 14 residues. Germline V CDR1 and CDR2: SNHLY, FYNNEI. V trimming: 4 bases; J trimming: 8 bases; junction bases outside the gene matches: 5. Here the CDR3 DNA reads TGTGCCAGCAGTGGAGACAGGGTTGATTCACCCCTCCACTTT. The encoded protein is CASSGDRVDSPLHF.

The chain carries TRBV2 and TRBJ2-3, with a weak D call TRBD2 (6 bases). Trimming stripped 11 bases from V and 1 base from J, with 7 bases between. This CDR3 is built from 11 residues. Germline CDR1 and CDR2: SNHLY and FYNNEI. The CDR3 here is CAPGGTDTQYF. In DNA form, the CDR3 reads TGTGCCCCGGGGGGCACAGATACGCAGTATTTT.

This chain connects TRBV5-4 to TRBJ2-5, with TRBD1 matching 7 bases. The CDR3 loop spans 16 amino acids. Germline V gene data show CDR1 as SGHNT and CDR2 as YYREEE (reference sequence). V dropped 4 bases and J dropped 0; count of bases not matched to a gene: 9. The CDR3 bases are TGTGCCAGCAGCCCTAAACCGACAGGGAACCAAGAGACCCAGTACTTC. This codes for CASSPKPTGNQETQYF.

Written as DNA, the CDR3 is TGCGCCAGCAGCTTTACAGGGGGCGGCACTGAAGCTTTCTTT. It yields the protein CASSFTGGGTEAFF. This chain uses TRBV5-1 with TRBJ1-1; the match to TRBD1 covers 9 bases. After removal of 2 bases from V and 4 bases from J, the junction contained 3 bases not matched to a gene. Germline lookup yields CDR1 SGHRS and CDR2 YFSETQ. The CDR3 length is 14 residues.

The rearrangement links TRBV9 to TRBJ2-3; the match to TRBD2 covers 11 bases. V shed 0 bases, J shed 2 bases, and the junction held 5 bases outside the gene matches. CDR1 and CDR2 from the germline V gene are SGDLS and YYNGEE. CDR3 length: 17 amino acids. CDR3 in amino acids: CASSVGLAGTSTDTQYF. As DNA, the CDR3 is TGTGCCAGCAGCGTAGGACTAGCGGGGACTTCCACAGATACGCAGTATTTT.

The CDR3 DNA sequence: TGTGCCAGCAGCGTTCAGGGTACCAACTATGGCTACACCTTC. Its translation is CASSVQGTNYGYTF. The genes are TRBV7-9 and TRBJ1-2; tentative D call: TRBD1 (5 bases). CDR1 is SEHNR, CDR2 FQNEAQ, per germline (reference sequence). The V gene lost 5 bases and the J gene lost 2 bases, with 12 bases spanning the gap. This CDR3 contains 14 residues.

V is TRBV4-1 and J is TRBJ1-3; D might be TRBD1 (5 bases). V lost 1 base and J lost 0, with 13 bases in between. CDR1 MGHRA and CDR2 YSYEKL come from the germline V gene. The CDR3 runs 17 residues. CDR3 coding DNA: TGCGCCAGCAGCCAAGTCCCACCGACAGCCTCTGGAAACACCATATATTTT. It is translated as CASSQVPPTASGNTIYF.

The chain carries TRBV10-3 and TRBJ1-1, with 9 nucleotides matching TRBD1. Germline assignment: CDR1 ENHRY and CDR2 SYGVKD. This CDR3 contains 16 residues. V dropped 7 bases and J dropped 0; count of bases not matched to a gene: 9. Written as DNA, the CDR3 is TGTGCCATCACCCGGGACAGGGCACCTGTGAACACTGAAGCTTTCTTT. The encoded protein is CAITRDRAPVNTEAFF.

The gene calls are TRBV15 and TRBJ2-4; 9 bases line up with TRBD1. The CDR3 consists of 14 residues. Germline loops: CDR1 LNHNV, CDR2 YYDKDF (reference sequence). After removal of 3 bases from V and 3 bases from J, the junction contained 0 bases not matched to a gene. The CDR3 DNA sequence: TGTGCCACCAGCAGGGACAGGGGCAAAAACATTCAGTACTTC. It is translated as CATSRDRGKNIQYF. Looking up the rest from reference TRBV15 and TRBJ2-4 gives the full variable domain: DAMVIQNPRYQVTQFGKPVTLSCSQTLNHNVMYWYQQKSSQAPKLLFHYYDKDFNNEADTPDNFQSRRPNTSFCFLDIRSPGLGDTAMYLCATSRDRGKNIQYFGAGTRLSVL.

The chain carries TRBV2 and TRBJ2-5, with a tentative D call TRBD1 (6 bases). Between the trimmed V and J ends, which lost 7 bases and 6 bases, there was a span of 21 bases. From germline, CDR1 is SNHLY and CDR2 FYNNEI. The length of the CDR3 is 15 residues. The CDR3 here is CASTSGQWDGKTQYF. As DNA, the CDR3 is TGTGCCAGCACAAGCGGACAGTGGGACGGAAAGACCCAGTACTTC.

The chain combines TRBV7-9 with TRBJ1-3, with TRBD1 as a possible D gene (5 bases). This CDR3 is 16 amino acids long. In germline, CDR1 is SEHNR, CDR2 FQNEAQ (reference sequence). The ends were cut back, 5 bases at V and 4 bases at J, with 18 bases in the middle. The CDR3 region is CASSPPGGISGNTIYF. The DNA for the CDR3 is TGTGCCAGCAGCCCCCCGGGGGGGATCTCAGGAAACACCATATATTTT.

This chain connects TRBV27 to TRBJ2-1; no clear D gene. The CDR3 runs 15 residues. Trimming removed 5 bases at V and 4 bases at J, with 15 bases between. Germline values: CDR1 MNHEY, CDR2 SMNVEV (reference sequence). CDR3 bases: TGTGCCAGCAGTCCTAGACTCCAAACATACAATGAGCAGTTCTTC. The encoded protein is CASSPRLQTYNEQFF.

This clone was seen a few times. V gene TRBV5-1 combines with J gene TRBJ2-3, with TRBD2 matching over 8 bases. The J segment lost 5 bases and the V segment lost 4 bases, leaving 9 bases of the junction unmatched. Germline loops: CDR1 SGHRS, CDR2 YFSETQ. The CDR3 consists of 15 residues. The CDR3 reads CASSPGGGVKDTQYF. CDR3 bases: TGCGCCAGCAGCCCGGGAGGGGGGGTAAAAGATACGCAGTATTTT.

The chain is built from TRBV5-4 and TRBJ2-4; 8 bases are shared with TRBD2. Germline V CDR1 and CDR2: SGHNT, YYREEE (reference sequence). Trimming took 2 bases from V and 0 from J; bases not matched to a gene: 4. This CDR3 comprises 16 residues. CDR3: CASSFGGAIAKNIQYF. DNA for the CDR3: TGTGCCAGCAGCTTCGGGGGGGCGATAGCCAAAAACATTCAGTACTTC.

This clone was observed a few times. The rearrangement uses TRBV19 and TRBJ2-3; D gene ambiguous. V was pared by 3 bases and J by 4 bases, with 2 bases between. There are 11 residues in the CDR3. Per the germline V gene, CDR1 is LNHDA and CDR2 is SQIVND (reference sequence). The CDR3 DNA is TGTGCCAGTAGTATCGCAGATACGCAGTATTTT. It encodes CASSIADTQYF.

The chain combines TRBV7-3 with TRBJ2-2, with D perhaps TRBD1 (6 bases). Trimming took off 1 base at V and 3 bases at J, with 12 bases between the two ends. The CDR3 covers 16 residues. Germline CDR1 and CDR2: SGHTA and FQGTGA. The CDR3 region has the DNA TGTGCCAGCAGCTTAAATCGCAGGGGCTACACCGGGGAGCTGTTTTTT. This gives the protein CASSLNRRGYTGELFF.

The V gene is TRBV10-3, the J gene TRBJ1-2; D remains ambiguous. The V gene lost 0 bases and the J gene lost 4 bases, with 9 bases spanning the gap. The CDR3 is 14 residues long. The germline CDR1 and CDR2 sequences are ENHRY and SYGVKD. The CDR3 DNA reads TGTGCCATCAGTGAGTCGGCGACTACCTATGGCTACACCTTC. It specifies CAISESATTYGYTF.